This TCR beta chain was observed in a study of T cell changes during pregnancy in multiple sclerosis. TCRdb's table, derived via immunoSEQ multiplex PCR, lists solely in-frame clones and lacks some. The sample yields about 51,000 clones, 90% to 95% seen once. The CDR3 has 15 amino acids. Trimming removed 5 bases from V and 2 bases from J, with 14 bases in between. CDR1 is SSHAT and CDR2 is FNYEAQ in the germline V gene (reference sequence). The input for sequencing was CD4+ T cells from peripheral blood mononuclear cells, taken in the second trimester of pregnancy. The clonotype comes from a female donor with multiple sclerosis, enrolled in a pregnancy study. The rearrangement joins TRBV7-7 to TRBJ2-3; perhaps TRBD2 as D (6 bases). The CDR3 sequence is CASSLDGGPTDTQYF. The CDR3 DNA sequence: TGTGCCAGCAGCCTCGACGGGGGACCCACAGATACGCAGTATTTT. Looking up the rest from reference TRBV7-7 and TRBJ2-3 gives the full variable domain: GAGVSQSPRYKVTKRGQDVTLRCDPISSHATLYWYQQALGQGPEFLTYFNYEAQPDKSGLPSDRFSAERPEGSISTLTIQRTEQRDSAMYRCASSLDGGPTDTQYFGPGTRLTVL.